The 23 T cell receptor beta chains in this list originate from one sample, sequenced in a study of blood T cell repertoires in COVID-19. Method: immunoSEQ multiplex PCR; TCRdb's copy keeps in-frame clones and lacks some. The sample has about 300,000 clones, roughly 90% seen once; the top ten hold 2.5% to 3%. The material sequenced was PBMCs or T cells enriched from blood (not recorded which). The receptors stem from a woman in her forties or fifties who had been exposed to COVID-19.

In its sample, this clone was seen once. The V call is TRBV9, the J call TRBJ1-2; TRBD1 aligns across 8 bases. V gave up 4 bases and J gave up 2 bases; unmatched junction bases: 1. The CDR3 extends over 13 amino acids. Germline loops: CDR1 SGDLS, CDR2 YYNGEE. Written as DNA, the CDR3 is TGTGCCAGCAGCAGGACAGGGAACTATGGCTACACCTTC. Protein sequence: CASSRTGNYGYTF.

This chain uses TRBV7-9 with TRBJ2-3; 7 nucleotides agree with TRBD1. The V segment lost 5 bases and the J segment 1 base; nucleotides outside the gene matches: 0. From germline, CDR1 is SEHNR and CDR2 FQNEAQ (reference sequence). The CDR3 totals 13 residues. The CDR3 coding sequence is TGTGCCAGCAGCGGGACAGGCACAGATACGCAGTATTTT. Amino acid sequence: CASSGTGTDTQYF.

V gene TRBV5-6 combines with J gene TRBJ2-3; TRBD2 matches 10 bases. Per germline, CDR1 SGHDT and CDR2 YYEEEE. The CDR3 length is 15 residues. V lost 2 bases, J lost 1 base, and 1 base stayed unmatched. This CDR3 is CASSFLAGGTDTQYF. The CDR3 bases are TGTGCCAGCAGCTTTCTAGCGGGGGGCACAGATACGCAGTATTTT.

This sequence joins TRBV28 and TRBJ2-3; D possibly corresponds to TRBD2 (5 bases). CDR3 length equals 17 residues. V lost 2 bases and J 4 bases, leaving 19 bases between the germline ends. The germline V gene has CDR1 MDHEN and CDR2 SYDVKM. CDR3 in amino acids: CASSLRLLASRADTQYF. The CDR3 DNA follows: TGTGCCAGCAGTTTACGCCTGCTGGCTAGCCGGGCAGATACGCAGTATTTT.

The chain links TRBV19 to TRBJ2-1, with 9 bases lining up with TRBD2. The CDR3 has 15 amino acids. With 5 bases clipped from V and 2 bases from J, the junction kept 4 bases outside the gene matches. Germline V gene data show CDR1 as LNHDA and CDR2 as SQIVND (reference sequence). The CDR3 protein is CASSLGGGAYNEQFF. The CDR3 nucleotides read TGTGCCAGTAGTCTTGGCGGGGGGGCCTACAATGAGCAGTTCTTC.

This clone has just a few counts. This CDR3 is CASSLARGWDYGYTF. The CDR3 region has the DNA TGCGCCAGCAGCTTGGCCAGGGGATGGGACTATGGCTACACCTTC. The V gene is TRBV5-1, the J gene TRBJ1-2; a weak D match, TRBD1 (6 bases). This CDR3 spans 15 amino acids. The V gene's germline CDR1 is SGHRS and CDR2 YFSETQ. V was pared by 0 bases and J by 3 bases, with 12 bases between.

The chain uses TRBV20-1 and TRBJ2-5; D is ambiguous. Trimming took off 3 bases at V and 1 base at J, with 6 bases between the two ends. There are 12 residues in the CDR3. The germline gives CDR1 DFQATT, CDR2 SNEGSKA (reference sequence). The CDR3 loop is CSASNTQETQYF. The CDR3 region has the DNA TGCAGTGCTAGTAACACCCAAGAGACCCAGTACTTC.

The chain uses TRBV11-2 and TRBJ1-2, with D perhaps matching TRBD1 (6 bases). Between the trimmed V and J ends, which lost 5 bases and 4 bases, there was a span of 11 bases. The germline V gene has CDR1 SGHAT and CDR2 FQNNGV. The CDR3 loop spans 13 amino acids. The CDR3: CASSPTGTYGYTF. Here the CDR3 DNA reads TGTGCCAGCAGCCCTACAGGGACCTATGGCTACACCTTC.

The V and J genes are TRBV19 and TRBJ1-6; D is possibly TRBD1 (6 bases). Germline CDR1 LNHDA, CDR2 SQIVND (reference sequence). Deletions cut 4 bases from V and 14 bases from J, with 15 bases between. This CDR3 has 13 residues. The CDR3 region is CASSTTGVEALHF. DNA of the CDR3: TGTGCCAGTAGTACGACAGGCGTGGAGGCCCTCCACTTT.

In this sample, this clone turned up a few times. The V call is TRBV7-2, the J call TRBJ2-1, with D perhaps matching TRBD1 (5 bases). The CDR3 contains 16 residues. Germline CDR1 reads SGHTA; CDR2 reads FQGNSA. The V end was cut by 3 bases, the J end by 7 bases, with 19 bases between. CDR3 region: CASSLGRQGSRNEQFF. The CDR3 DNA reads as TGTGCCAGCAGCTTGGGGCGCCAGGGAAGTCGGAATGAGCAGTTCTTC.

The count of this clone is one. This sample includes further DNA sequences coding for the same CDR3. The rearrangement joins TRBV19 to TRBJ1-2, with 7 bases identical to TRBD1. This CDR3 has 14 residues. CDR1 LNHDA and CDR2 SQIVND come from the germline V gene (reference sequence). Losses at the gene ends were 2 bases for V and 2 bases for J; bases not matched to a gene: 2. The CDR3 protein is CASSIRQGNYGYTF. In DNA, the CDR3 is TGTGCCAGTAGTATAAGACAGGGCAACTATGGCTACACCTTC.

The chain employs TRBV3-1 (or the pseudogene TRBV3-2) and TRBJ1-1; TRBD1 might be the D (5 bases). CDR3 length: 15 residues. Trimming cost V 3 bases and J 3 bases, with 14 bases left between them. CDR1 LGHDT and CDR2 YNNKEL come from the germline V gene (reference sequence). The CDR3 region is CASSQGGTAHTEAFF. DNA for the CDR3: TGTGCCAGCAGCCAGGGAGGGACCGCACACACTGAAGCTTTCTTT.

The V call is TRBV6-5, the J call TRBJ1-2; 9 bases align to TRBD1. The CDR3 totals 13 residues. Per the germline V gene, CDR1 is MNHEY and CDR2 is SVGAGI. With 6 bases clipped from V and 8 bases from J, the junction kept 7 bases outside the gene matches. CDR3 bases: TGTGCCAGCAGGACGGACAGGGGAGAAGGCTACACCTTC. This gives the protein CASRTDRGEGYTF.

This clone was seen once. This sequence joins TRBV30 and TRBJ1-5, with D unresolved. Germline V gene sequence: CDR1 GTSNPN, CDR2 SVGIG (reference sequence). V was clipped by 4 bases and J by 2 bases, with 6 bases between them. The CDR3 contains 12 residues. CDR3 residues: CAWTRGNQPQHF. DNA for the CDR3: TGTGCCTGGACTCGTGGCAATCAGCCCCAGCATTTT.

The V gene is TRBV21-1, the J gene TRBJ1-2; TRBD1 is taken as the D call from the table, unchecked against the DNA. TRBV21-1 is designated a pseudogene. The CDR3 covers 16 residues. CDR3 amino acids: CASSKPRGRGNYGYTF. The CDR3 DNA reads TGTGCCAGCAGCAAACCTAGGGGTAGGGGTAACTATGGCTACACCTTC.

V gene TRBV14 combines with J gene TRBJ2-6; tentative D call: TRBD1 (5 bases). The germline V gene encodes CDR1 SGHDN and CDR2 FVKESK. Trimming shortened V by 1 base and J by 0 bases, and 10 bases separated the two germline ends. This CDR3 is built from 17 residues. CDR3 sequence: CASSQVQGSSGANVLTF. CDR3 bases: TGTGCCAGCAGCCAAGTGCAGGGTAGCTCTGGGGCCAACGTCCTGACTTTC.

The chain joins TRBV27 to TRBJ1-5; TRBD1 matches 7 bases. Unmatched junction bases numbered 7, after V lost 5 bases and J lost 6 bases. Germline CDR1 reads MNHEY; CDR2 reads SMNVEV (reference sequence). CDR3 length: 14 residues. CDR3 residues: CASSQQGWPQPQHF. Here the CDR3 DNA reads TGTGCCAGCAGTCAACAGGGGTGGCCTCAGCCCCAGCATTTT.

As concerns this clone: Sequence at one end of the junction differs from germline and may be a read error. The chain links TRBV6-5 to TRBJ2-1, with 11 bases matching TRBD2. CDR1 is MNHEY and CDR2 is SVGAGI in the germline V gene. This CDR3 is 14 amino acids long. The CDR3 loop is CASSYPASGGTTIF. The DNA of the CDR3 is TGTGCCAGCAGTTATCCCGCTAGCGGGGGGACCACGATCTTC.

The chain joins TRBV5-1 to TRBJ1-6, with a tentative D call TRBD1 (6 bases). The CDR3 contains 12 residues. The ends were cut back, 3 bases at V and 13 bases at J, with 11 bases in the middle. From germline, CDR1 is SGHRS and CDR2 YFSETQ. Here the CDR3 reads CASSYYQGPLHF. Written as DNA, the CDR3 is TGCGCCAGCAGCTACTACCAGGGGCCCCTCCACTTT.

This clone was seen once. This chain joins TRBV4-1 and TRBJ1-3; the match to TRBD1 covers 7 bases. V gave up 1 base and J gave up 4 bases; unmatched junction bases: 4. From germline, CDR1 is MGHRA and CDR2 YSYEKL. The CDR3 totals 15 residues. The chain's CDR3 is CASSQGLTGGNTIYF. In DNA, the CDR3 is TGCGCCAGCAGCCAAGGCCTGACAGGGGGAAACACCATATATTTT.

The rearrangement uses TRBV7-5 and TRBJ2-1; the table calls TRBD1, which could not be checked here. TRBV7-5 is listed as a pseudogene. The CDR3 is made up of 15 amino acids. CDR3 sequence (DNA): TGTGCCAGAAGCGAGACCCAGACAGGTTACAATGAGCAGTTCTTC. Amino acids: CARSETQTGYNEQFF.

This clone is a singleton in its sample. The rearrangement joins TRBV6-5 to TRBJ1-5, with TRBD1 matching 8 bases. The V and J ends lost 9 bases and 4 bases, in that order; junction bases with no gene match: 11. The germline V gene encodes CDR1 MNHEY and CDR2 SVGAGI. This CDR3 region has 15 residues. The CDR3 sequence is CASGPQGARNQPQHF. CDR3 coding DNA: TGTGCCAGTGGACCGCAGGGGGCTCGAAATCAGCCCCAGCATTTT.

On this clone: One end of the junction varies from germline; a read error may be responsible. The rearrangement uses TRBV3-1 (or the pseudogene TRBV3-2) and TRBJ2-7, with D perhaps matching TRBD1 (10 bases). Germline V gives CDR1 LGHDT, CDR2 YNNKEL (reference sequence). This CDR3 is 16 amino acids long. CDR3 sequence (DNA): TGTACCAGCAGCCGTGCGGGGGGGACAGGGGTCTACGAGCAGTACTTC. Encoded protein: CTSSRAGGTGVYEQYF.